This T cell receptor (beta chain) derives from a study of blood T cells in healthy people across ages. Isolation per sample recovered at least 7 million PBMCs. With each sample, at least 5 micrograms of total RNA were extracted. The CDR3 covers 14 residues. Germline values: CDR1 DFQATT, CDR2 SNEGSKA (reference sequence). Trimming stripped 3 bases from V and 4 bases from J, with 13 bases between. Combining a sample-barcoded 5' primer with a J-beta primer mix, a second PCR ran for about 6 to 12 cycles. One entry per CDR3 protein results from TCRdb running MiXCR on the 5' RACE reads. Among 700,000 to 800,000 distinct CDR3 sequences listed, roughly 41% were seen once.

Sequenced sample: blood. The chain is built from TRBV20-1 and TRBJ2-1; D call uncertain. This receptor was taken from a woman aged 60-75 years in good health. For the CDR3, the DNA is TGCAGTGCTAGGTTCGGCTACCAGTACAATGAGCAGTTCTTC. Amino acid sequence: CSARFGYQYNEQFF.